The rows below give T cell receptor beta chains drawn from one sample of a study of identical twins. In TCRdb, the 5' RACE reads were re-called with MiXCR into one record per CDR3 protein. The sample has roughly 720,000 distinct CDR3 sequences, around a sixth seen once. The sample also formed part of further work on T cells expressing NK-cell markers.

Sequencing was performed on PBMCs. The source is a woman between 18 and 30 years old in good health. Both conserved end residues are part of each CDR3. Each record gives: D gene, clone size, V gene, J gene, CDR3 DNA, CDR3 protein. A D gene is named only where the DNA matches it firmly. For some rows the clone size is stated as once, few or many, or as a class when expanded; others skip it.

>TRBD2|.|TRBV20-1|TRBJ2-3
TGCAGTGTCACGACTAGCGGGAGGGCCGAAGATACGCAGTATTTT
CSVTTSGRAEDTQYF
>TRBD1|.|TRBV10-3|TRBJ1-5
TGTGCCATCAGGGGACAGGGGCATAGCAATCAGCCCCAGCATTTT
CAIRGQGHSNQPQHF
>TRBD2|.|TRBV7-7|TRBJ2-5
TGTGCCAGCAGCCGGACTAGCGGGAGGGGAGAGACCCAGTACTTC
CASSRTSGRGETQYF
>.|few|TRBV7-6|TRBJ2-1
TGTGCCAGCAGCTTAGGGAACAGGGTGGACAATGAGCAGTTCTTC
CASSLGNRVDNEQFF
>TRBD2|.|TRBV7-2|TRBJ2-1
TGTGCCAGCAGCTCCAACCGGGACTATCAGCAGTTCTTC
CASSSNRDYQQFF
>TRBD2|.|TRBV10-3|TRBJ2-4
TGTGCCATCACCGGGACTATCCCGAGGAACATTCAGTACTTC
CAITGTIPRNIQYF
>.|few|TRBV7-9|TRBJ2-7
TGTGCCAGCAGCTGGCGGATGTACGAGCAGTACTTC
CASSWRMYEQYF
>TRBD1|few|TRBV20-1|TRBJ2-1
TGCAGTGCTAGCGATGCCCACAGGGGTATGAGCTACAATGAGCAGTTCTTC
CSASDAHRGMSYNEQFF
>.|.|TRBV9|TRBJ2-1
TGTGCCAGCAGCGTAGGGCCCCCGGGAGTCCTGGGATACAATGAGCAGTTCTTC
CASSVGPPGVLGYNEQFF
>.|.|TRBV3-1|TRBJ2-1
TGTGCCAGCAGCCAATCGGTAGCAGGTGAGCAGTTCTTC
CASSQSVAGEQFF
>TRBD2|.|TRBV20-1|TRBJ2-3
TGCAGTGCTGCCCGACTAGCGGGACCGGATACGCAGTATTTT
CSAARLAGPDTQYF
>TRBD2|.|TRBV4-3|TRBJ2-7
TGCGCCAGCAGCCGGACTGCGGGAGTTTCGTCCTACGAGCAGTACTTC
CASSRTAGVSSYEQYF
>.|.|TRBV29-1|TRBJ2-7
TGCAGCGTCCTCGCCGGGACGGACTACGAGCAGTACTTC
CSVLAGTDYEQYF
>TRBD2|.|TRBV11-2|TRBJ2-2
TGTGCCAGCAGCTTGTCTCCTAGCGGGCCCGGGGAGCTGTTTTTT
CASSLSPSGPGELFF
>.|.|TRBV27|TRBJ1-1
TGTGCCAGCAGTTACGGACAGCACACTGAAGCTTTCTTT
CASSYGQHTEAFF
>.|.|TRBV24-1|TRBJ2-7
TGTGCCACCAGTGATCCAAGACACGAGCAGTACTTC
CATSDPRHEQYF
>TRBD1|.|TRBV12-3/TRBV12-4|TRBJ2-2
TGTGCCAGCACCGCGAGGACAGGGGTCACCGGGGAGCTGTTTTTT
CASTARTGVTGELFF
>TRBD2|few|TRBV7-2|TRBJ2-3
TGTGCCAGCAGCCAGGGACTACCAACCTCCACAGATACGCAGTATTTT
CASSQGLPTSTDTQYF
>.|few|TRBV29-1|TRBJ1-2
TGCAGCGTTATCAGCACAGGGCGAATCTATGGCTACACCTTC
CSVISTGRIYGYTF
>TRBD1|many|TRBV6-1|TRBJ2-7
TGTGCCAGTTCGGGACAGGGCTACGAGCAGTACTTC
CASSGQGYEQYF
>.|.|TRBV19|TRBJ1-5
TGTGCCAGTAGTATAGGCAGAAATCAGCCCCAGCATTTT
CASSIGRNQPQHF
>TRBD2|few|TRBV12-3/TRBV12-4|TRBJ2-3
TGTGCCAGCAGTCCAGAGGGACTAGCGGGGGCAAATACGCAGTATTTT
CASSPEGLAGANTQYF
>.|.|TRBV12-3/TRBV12-4|TRBJ1-2
TGTGCCAGCAGCTCCCACCTCCGGGGCCCCTTTACCTATGGCTACACCTTC
CASSSHLRGPFTYGYTF
>.|many|TRBV6-1|TRBJ1-1
TGTGCCAGCAGCGAAACAGGGAACACTGAAGCTTTCTTT
CASSETGNTEAFF
>TRBD2|.|TRBV6-2/TRBV6-3|TRBJ2-1
TGTGCCAGCTCGCGGTTTGGGACTAGGACCAATGAGCAGTTCTTC
CASSRFGTRTNEQFF
>.|few|TRBV7-3|TRBJ2-1
TGTGCCAGCAGCTTAAATCGGGGGAGCATAAATGAGCAGTTCTTC
CASSLNRGSINEQFF
>.|few|TRBV7-9|TRBJ2-5
TGTGCCAGCAGCCCCTCGGCCGTCCAAGAGACCCAGTACTTC
CASSPSAVQETQYF
>.|.|TRBV12-5|TRBJ2-1
TGTGCTAGTGGTGGCATGAGTAACGGTCCCTACAATGAGCAGTTCTTC
CASGGMSNGPYNEQFF
>TRBD2|.|TRBV14|TRBJ2-1
TGTGCCAGCAGCCAAGCATGGACTAGAGACAATGAGCAGTTCTTC
CASSQAWTRDNEQFF
>TRBD2|.|TRBV2|TRBJ2-1
TGTGCCAGCAGTGTAAGCGGGAGGGCCTTAAATGAGCAGTTCTTC
CASSVSGRALNEQFF
>TRBD2|few|TRBV6-1|TRBJ2-5
TGTGCCAGCAGTCGCCGGCCGGGAGCGGGGATCCAAGAGACCCAGTACTTC
CASSRRPGAGIQETQYF
>.|.|TRBV12-3/TRBV12-4|TRBJ2-2
TGTGCCAGCAGACACAGGGCCGCCGGGGAGCTGTTTTTT
CASRHRAAGELFF
>TRBD2|few|TRBV20-1|TRBJ2-7
TGCAGTGCTAGAGATCAAAGCGGGAGGAGGAACGAGCAGTACTTC
CSARDQSGRRNEQYF
>TRBD2|.|TRBV10-3|TRBJ2-1
TGTGCCATCAGTCTCGACCTAGCGGGACAGGAGCAGTTCTTC
CAISLDLAGQEQFF
>.|few|TRBV7-9|TRBJ1-4
TGTGCCAGCAGCTTACTGGGCGGCGTGGGTAGTGAAAAACTGTTTTTT
CASSLLGGVGSEKLFF
>TRBD2|.|TRBV4-1|TRBJ2-1
TGCGCCAGCAGCCATGCCGGGACTAGCGGGGGAGGTGAGCAGTTCTTC
CASSHAGTSGGGEQFF
>.|.|TRBV6-1|TRBJ2-7
TGTGCCAGCGCAACATCCCTGGGACACAATTTTGTCTACGAGCAGTACTTC
CASATSLGHNFVYEQYF
>.|.|TRBV12-3/TRBV12-4|TRBJ2-2
TGTGCCAGCGTCGAAGACGCCGGGGAGCTGTTTTTT
CASVEDAGELFF
>.|.|TRBV11-1|TRBJ2-3
TGTGCCAGCAGCGTGGGCTGGACGGCCGAGAATACGCAGTATTTT
CASSVGWTAENTQYF
>TRBD1|.|TRBV20-1|TRBJ1-1
TGCAGTGCTAAGGGGGCGGGGTACACTGAAGCTTTCTTT
CSAKGAGYTEAFF
>TRBD1|.|TRBV5-1|TRBJ2-5
TGCGCCAGCAGCTTACCCCCGGGACAGCGATCCCAAGGGACCCAGTACTTC
CASSLPPGQRSQGTQYF
>TRBD1|.|TRBV20-1|TRBJ1-5
TGCAGTGCTTACTCAGGGGGCTGGAGCAATCAGCCCCAGCATTTT
CSAYSGGWSNQPQHF